The rows below give T cell receptor beta chains drawn from one sample of a study of graft-versus-host responses after intestinal transplantation. No antigens are known for them. Profiling relied on immunoSEQ multiplex PCR, and the TCRdb table lists in-frame clones only, not all of them. The sample comprises about 100,000 clones, less than 90% of which are singletons, and 0.95% rests with the top ten. The sequencing used unstimulated CD4+ T cells sorted from spleen or lymph node cells, collected before transplant. These receptors originate from a human donor who was the organ donor for an intestinal transplant. CDR3s include the opening cysteine and the closing phenylalanine or tryptophan. The D gene is left open where the match is weak. Clone size appears in some rows only: once, few, many, or a class for an expanded clone.

abundance | j_gene | d_gene | v_gene | CDR3nt | CDR3aa
few | TRBJ1-6 | TRBD1 | TRBV5-6 | TGTGCCAGCAGCTTAATACAGGGGTATTCACCCCTCCACTTT | CASSLIQGYSPLHF
. | TRBJ2-7 | . | TRBV2 | TGTGCCAGCAGTATTATGACGGAGACCTACGAGCAGTACTTC | CASSIMTETYEQYF
. | TRBJ2-5 | . | TRBV2 | TGTGCCAGCCATCCGAATACAGGGTACGGAGAGACCCAGTACTTC | CASHPNTGYGETQYF
. | TRBJ2-5 | TRBD2 | TRBV9 | TGTGCCAGCAGCCTTACTAGCGGGGGGGCGTGGGAGACCCAGTACTTC | CASSLTSGGAWETQYF
. | TRBJ1-2 | . | TRBV2 | TGTGCCAGCACGACTATCTATGGCTACACCTTC | CASTTIYGYTF
. | TRBJ2-7 | . | TRBV29-1 | TGCAGCGTTGTCAGCAACCACTACGAGCAGTACTTC | CSVVSNHYEQYF
. | TRBJ1-5 | . | TRBV5-6 | TGTGCCAGCAGTCAGGGAAGCAATCAGCCCCAGCATTTT | CASSQGSNQPQHF
. | TRBJ1-1 | TRBD1 | TRBV5-5 | TGTGCCAGCAGCCGACAGGGGGCGAACACTGAAGCTTTCTTT | CASSRQGANTEAFF
. | TRBJ1-1 | . | TRBV7-3 | TGTGCCAGCAGCTTAACCTCGGGACAAGGGAGGAGTGAAGCTTTCTTT | CASSLTSGQGRSEAFF
. | TRBJ1-5 | . | TRBV30 | TGTGCCTGGAGTGACAACCTCCGGCCCCAGCATTTT | CAWSDNLRPQHF
. | TRBJ1-6 | . | TRBV7-2 | TGTGCCAGCAGCCGACGGCCTGATAATTCACCCCTCCACTTT | CASSRRPDNSPLHF
. | TRBJ1-2 | . | TRBV28 | TGTGCCAGCAGTCCAGGGTATGGCTACACCTTC | CASSPGYGYTF
. | TRBJ1-6 | . | TRBV16 | TGTGCCAGCAGCCAGTTCCCCGCGATCGAAGGCACACCCCTCCACTTT | CASSQFPAIEGTPLHF
. | TRBJ2-5 | TRBD1 | TRBV15 | TGTGCCACCCGGGTAATTGGGACAGGGCGGGAGACCCAGTACTTC | CATRVIGTGRETQYF
. | TRBJ2-5 | TRBD1 | TRBV4-1 | TGCGCCAGCAGGGGGACAGGACAAGAGACCCAGTACTTC | CASRGTGQETQYF